These 11 T cell receptor beta chains were all obtained from the same sample, sequenced in a study of radiation and T cells in renal cell carcinoma (dated by TCRdb to 2020 to 2021). The library was prepared using the immunoSEQ multiplex PCR assay. The source is immuneACCESS, and TCRdb retained only in-frame sequences with V and J called. Part of the clones is not carried over; for the studies checked, unresolved V genes explain less than half of this, and the remainder is unexplained. This sample has some 120,000 clones in its table, and about 81% of those were observed once. The biggest ten clones account for under 2.5% of the sample. Sample time point, as interpreted from the label and publication: blood 2 weeks post-SBRT. In light of the paper, this sample's treatment or condition label describes: 15 Gy SBRT to primary tumor, nephrectomy 4 weeks later. Specimen: blood, collected from a patient whose treatment included radiotherapy and nephrectomy. Receptors were obtained from a woman aged 60 to 75 with renal cell carcinoma.

DNA of the CDR3: TGTGCCAGCAGCATGGGGGGGGACAGAACCTACGAGCAGTACTTC. It translates to CASSMGGDRTYEQYF. V gene TRBV13 combines with J gene TRBJ2-7; D might be TRBD1 or TRBD2, each matching 7 bases. V lost 5 bases and J lost 2, with 16 bases in between. CDR3 size: 15 residues. The germline V gene has CDR1 PRHDT and CDR2 FYEKMQ (reference sequence).

The V and J genes are TRBV7-9 and TRBJ2-7; TRBD2 aligns across 11 bases. CDR3 length: 16 amino acids. Germline V CDR1 and CDR2: SEHNR, FQNEAQ (reference sequence). J gave up 0 bases and V 5 bases, and 6 bases lay outside the gene matches. This CDR3 reads CASSGGLAESSYEQYF. CDR3 DNA sequence: TGTGCCAGCAGCGGGGGACTAGCGGAGAGCTCCTACGAGCAGTACTTC.

This clone was recorded only once. The chain carries TRBV10-3 and TRBJ2-3, with D uncertain. The V gene lost 0 bases and the J gene lost 13 bases, with 11 bases spanning the gap. Germline-derived CDR1 and CDR2 are ENHRY and SYGVKD. The CDR3 consists of 12 residues. CDR3: CAISESLDEEYF. The CDR3 nucleotides read TGTGCCATCAGTGAGTCGTTAGACGAGGAGTATTTT.

The rearrangement uses TRBV19 and TRBJ1-6, with a possible D match to TRBD1 (6 bases). With 4 bases removed from V and 8 bases from J, the gap between germline ends came to 18 bases. Germline loops: CDR1 LNHDA, CDR2 SQIVND (reference sequence). There are 16 residues in the CDR3. This chain's CDR3 is CASSRWDTEADSPLHF. CDR3 DNA sequence: TGTGCCAGTAGTAGGTGGGACACAGAAGCGGATTCACCCCTCCACTTT.

This chain connects TRBV5-1 to TRBJ2-5, with 9 bases that match TRBD1. With the DNA end fitting TRBJ2-7 better, the J assignment may be wrong. The length of the CDR3 is 18 residues. Germline values: CDR1 SGHRS, CDR2 YFSETQ. The CDR3 DNA sequence: TGCGCCAGCAGCAAGGGGCAAATTAGGGGACAGGGCACCTACGAGCAGTACTTC. It is translated as CASSKGQIRGQGTYEQYF.

The V gene is TRBV25-1, the J gene TRBJ1-2; no clear D gene. V was shortened by 1 base and J by 1 base, with 4 bases between the two germline ends. CDR1 and CDR2 from the germline V gene are MGHDK and SYGVNS. This CDR3 has 13 residues. CDR3 sequence (DNA): TGTGCCAGCAGTGAATTAGTTAACTATGGCTACACCTTC. This encodes CASSELVNYGYTF.

This chain's CDR3 is CASSLGGEWDTEAFF. As DNA, the CDR3 is TGCGCCAGCAGCCTGGGAGGGGAATGGGACACTGAAGCTTTCTTT. The chain joins TRBV5-1 to TRBJ1-1; D is perhaps TRBD1 (5 bases). Germline CDR1 reads SGHRS; CDR2 reads YFSETQ. Trimming shortened V by 4 bases and J by 3 bases, and 16 bases separated the two germline ends. The CDR3 consists of 15 residues. Based on the CDR3 plus reference TRBV5-1 and TRBJ1-1, the full variable domain is KAGVTQTPRYLIKTRGQQVTLSCSPISGHRSVSWYQQTPGQGLQFLFEYFSETQRNKGNFPGRFSGRQFSNSRSEMNVSTLELGDSALYLCASSLGGEWDTEAFFGQGTRLTVV.

This clone was recorded a few times. The J gene is TRBJ1-1, the V gene TRBV19, with TRBD1 matching 9 bases. J lost 6 bases, V lost 3 bases, and 11 bases had no gene match. The CDR3 extends over 16 amino acids. Germline lookup yields CDR1 LNHDA and CDR2 SQIVND (reference sequence). CDR3 sequence reads: CASSIMSGTGIAEAFF. The CDR3 DNA reads as TGTGCCAGTAGTATCATGAGCGGGACAGGGATCGCTGAAGCTTTCTTT. The complete variable domain, with remaining parts taken from reference TRBV19 and TRBJ1-1, reads DGGITQSPKYLFRKEGQNVTLSCEQNLNHDAMYWYRQDPGQGLRLIYYSQIVNDFQKGDIAEGYSVSREKKESFPLTVTSAQKNPTAFYLCASSIMSGTGIAEAFFGQGTRLTVV.

On this clone: Other DNA sequences in this specimen translate into the identical CDR3. This sequence joins TRBV27 and TRBJ1-5; no reliable D call. CDR3 length: 16 amino acids. The ends were cut back, 8 bases at V and 3 bases at J, with 20 bases in the middle. The germline V gene encodes CDR1 MNHEY and CDR2 SMNVEV (reference sequence). The CDR3 is CASRLEGSLVNQPQHF. CDR3 sequence (DNA): TGTGCCAGCCGTCTTGAGGGTTCATTGGTCAATCAGCCCCAGCATTTT.

As concerns this clone: A read error may account for a junction end that differs from germline. The chain employs TRBV7-2 and TRBJ2-4; D may match TRBD1 or TRBD2 (5 bases each). The CDR3 is 14 residues long. Germline CDR1 SGHTA, CDR2 FQGNSA. The CDR3 reads CVSSLSGQGRIQYF. CDR3 sequence (DNA): TGTGTCAGCAGCTTATCGGGGCAGGGAAGGATTCAGTACTTC.

V gene TRBV4-3 combines with J gene TRBJ1-2; 7 nucleotides line up with TRBD1. Germline V CDR1 and CDR2: LGHNA, YSLEER. The V gene end was trimmed by 0 bases and the J gene end by 2 bases; junction bases not matched to a gene: 3. The CDR3 consists of 15 residues. The CDR3 loop is CASSQEPGQNYGYTF. CDR3 coding DNA: TGCGCCAGCAGCCAAGAGCCGGGACAGAACTATGGCTACACCTTC.